The subject of this entry is one T cell receptor beta chain. The CDR3 runs 16 residues. Germline loops: CDR1 SEHNR, CDR2 FQNEAQ (reference sequence). V was trimmed by 5 bases and J by 4 bases, leaving 20 bases between them. Data came from immunoSEQ multiplex PCR; TCRdb stores just in-frame clones and leaves some out. This table holds fewer than 350,000 clones, 70% to 90% found once. The data are from a study of blood T cell repertoires in COVID-19. Sequenced input: PBMCs or T cells enriched from blood (not recorded which). V and J are TRBV7-9 and TRBJ2-5, with TRBD1 as a possible D gene (5 bases). The sequence was collected from a woman aged 25 to 39 with acute COVID-19. The CDR3 here is CASSPSIGDGPETQYF. CDR3 in DNA: TGTGCCAGCAGCCCCTCTATAGGGGATGGTCCAGAGACCCAGTACTTC.